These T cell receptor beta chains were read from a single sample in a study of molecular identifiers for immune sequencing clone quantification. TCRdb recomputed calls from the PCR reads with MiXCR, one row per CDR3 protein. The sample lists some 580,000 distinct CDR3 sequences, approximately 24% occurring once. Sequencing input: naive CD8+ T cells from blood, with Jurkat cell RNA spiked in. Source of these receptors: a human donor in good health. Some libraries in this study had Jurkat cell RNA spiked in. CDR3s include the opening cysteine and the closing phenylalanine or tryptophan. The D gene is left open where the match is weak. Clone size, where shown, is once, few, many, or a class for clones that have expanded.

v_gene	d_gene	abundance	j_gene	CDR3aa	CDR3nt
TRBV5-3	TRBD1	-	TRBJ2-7	CATNTGGFPSYEQYF	TGTGCCACCAATACAGGGGGCTTTCCCTCCTACGAGCAGTACTTC
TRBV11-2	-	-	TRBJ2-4	CASSLYEFDGLAKNIQYF	TGTGCCAGCAGCTTATACGAATTCGACGGGCTAGCCAAAAACATTCAGTACTTC
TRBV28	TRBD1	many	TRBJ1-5	CASRPTGLSNQPQHF	TGTGCCAGCAGGCCGACAGGGCTTAGCAATCAGCCCCAGCATTTT
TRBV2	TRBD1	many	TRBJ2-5	CASRAGDRVIQETQYF	TGTGCCAGCAGGGCCGGGGACAGAGTAATCCAAGAGACCCAGTACTTC
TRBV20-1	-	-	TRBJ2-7	CSASEGYDEQYF	TGCAGTGCTAGTGAGGGGTACGACGAGCAGTACTTC
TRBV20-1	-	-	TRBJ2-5	CSARDGGGQAPPSF	TGCAGTGCTAGAGATGGCGGAGGACAAGCGCCCCCGTCCTTC
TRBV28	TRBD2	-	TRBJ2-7	CASSILAGYEQYF	TGTGCCAGCAGTATACTAGCGGGCTACGAGCAGTACTTC
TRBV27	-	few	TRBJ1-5	CASSPWGNQPQHF	TGTGCCAGCAGTCCGTGGGGCAATCAGCCCCAGCATTTT
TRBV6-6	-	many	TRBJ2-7	CASSYGGPNEQYF	TGTGCCAGCAGTTACGGGGGACCGAACGAGCAGTACTTC
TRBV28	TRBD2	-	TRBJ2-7	CASSLPLAGYSSYEQYF	TGTGCCAGCAGTTTACCGCTAGCGGGATATTCCTCCTACGAGCAGTACTTC
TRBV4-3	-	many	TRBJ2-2	CASSQEPGKTGELFF	TGCGCCAGCAGCCAAGAACCAGGGAAAACCGGGGAGCTGTTTTTT
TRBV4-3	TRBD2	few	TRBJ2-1	CASSQELTTLAGGPWNEQFF	TGCGCCAGCAGCCAAGAATTAACGACCCTGGCGGGAGGGCCGTGGAATGAGCAGTTCTTC
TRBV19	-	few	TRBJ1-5	CASTPGSRGGEPQHF	TGTGCCAGTACCCCAGGCTCCCGGGGCGGGGAGCCCCAGCATTTT
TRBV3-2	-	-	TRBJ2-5	CASSQETGVYIMRETQYF	TGTGCCAGCAGCCAAGAAACAGGGGTATATATTATGCGAGAGACCCAGTACTTC
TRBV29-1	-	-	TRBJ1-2	CSTLNGYYGYTF	TGCAGCACACTAAACGGGTACTATGGCTACACCTTC
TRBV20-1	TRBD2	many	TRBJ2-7	CSARGLAETYEQYF	TGCAGTGCCAGGGGACTAGCAGAAACCTACGAGCAGTACTTC
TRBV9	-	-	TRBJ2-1	CASSVDWQPFYNEQFF	TGTGCCAGCAGCGTAGATTGGCAGCCTTTCTACAATGAGCAGTTCTTC
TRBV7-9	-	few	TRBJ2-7	CASSLPEGRGNYEQYF	TGTGCCAGCAGCTTACCTGAGGGCAGGGGTAACTACGAGCAGTACTTC
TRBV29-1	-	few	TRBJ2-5	CSVEAVREETQYF	TGCAGCGTTGAAGCTGTCAGAGAAGAGACCCAGTACTTC
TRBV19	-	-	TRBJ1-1	CASTTGGIGTEAFF	TGTGCCAGTACTACAGGAGGGATTGGGACTGAAGCTTTCTTT
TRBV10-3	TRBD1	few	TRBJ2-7	CAISEEDRAYEQYF	TGTGCCATCAGTGAGGAGGACAGGGCTTACGAGCAGTACTTC
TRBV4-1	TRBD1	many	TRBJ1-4	CASTNIDRGRAQVFF	TGCGCCAGCACAAACATTGACAGGGGAAGGGCCCAAGTGTTTTTT
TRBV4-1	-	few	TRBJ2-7	CASSQVDTPLTYAQYF	TGCGCCAGCAGCCAGGTAGACACTCCCTTGACCTACGCGCAGTACTTC
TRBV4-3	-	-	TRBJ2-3	CASSQSWGVTDTQYF	TGCGCCAGCAGCCAAAGCTGGGGTGTCACAGATACGCAGTATTTT
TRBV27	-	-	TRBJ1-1	CASSSAVGTEAFF	TGTGCCAGCAGTTCCGCGGTGGGTACTGAAGCTTTCTTT
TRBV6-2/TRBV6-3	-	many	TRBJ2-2	CASSWTDLNTGELFF	TGCGCCAGCAGCTGGACAGATCTTAACACCGGGGAGCTGTTTTTT
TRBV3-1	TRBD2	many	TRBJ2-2	CASSQVLAGTGELFF	TGTGCCAGCAGCCAAGTCCTAGCGGGAACCGGGGAGCTGTTTTTT
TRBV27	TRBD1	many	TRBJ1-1	CASLTGGAGTEAFF	TGTGCCAGCCTGACAGGGGGCGCGGGCACTGAAGCTTTCTTT
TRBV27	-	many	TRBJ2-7	CASSIRAPGYEQYF	TGTGCCAGCAGTATCAGGGCCCCGGGCTACGAGCAGTACTTC
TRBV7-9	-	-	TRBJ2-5	CASSLPEGGETQYF	TGTGCCAGCAGCTTACCTGAGGGCGGGGAGACCCAGTACTTC
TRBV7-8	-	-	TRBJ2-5	CASSRPGHQETQHF	TGTGCCAGCAGCAGACCGGGACATCAAGAGACCCAGCACTTC
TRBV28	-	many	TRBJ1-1	CASSSPSGSEAFF	TGTGCCAGCTCATCCCCTAGCGGATCTGAAGCTTTCTTT
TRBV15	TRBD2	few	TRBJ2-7	CATSRDWGGSPYEQYF	TGTGCCACCAGCAGAGATTGGGGGGGGAGTCCCTACGAGCAGTACTTC
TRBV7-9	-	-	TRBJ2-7	CASSLGRGERYF	TGTGCCAGCAGTTTAGGCAGGGGCGAGCGGTACTTC
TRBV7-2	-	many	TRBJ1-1	CASSRYTGNTEAFF	TGTGCCAGCAGCCGATATACAGGAAACACTGAAGCTTTCTTT
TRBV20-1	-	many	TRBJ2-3	CSARDRGPDTQYF	TGCAGTGCTAGAGATAGAGGGCCAGATACGCAGTATTTT
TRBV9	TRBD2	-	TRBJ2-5	CASTAGGEAWETQYF	TGTGCCAGCACCGCCGGGGGGGAGGCGTGGGAGACCCAGTACTTC
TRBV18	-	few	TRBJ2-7	CASSPGTGSEGEQYF	TGTGCCAGCTCACCAGGTACGGGGAGTGAAGGCGAGCAGTACTTC
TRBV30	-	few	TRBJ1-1	CAWSWQINTEAFF	TGTGCCTGGAGTTGGCAGATCAACACTGAAGCTTTCTTT
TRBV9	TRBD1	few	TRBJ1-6	CASSVNTGVGSPLHF	TGTGCCAGCAGCGTAAACACAGGGGTGGGTTCACCCCTCCACTTT
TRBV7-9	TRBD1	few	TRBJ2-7	CASSPPHPGQSSYEQYF	TGTGCCAGCAGCCCACCCCACCCGGGACAGAGCTCCTACGAGCAGTACTTC
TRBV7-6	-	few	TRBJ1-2	CASSPDTTDNYGYTF	TGTGCCAGCAGCCCAGATACGACAGATAACTATGGCTACACCTTC
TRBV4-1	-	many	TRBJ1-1	CASSQAGLVGNTEAFF	TGCGCCAGCAGCCAAGCCGGGTTAGTTGGCAACACTGAAGCTTTCTTT
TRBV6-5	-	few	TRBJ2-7	CASSSGGTTYEQYF	TGTGCCAGCAGTTCGGGGGGCACTACCTACGAGCAGTACTTC
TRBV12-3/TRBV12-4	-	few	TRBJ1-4	CASRDEETSAEKLFF	TGTGCCAGCAGGGACGAAGAGACCTCGGCGGAAAAACTGTTTTTT